The rows below give T cell receptor beta chains drawn from one sample of a study. MiXCR, run by TCRdb on the 5' RACE reads, gives a single entry per CDR3 protein. The table includes about 8,200 distinct CDR3 sequences, 65% to 70% detected once. Material for sequencing was tumor-infiltrating naive CD4+ T cells sorted from the breast tumor. The receptor set was obtained from a female donor with breast cancer. Both conserved end residues are part of each CDR3.

v_gene	j_gene	CDR3aa
TRBV20-1	TRBJ2-7	CSARNDDRGLDEQYF
TRBV28	TRBJ1-5	CDSSFPGTSGSQPQHF
TRBV9	TRBJ2-1	CASSVVGGTDNEQFF
TRBV6-5	TRBJ1-2	CASSPGAKLYGYTF
TRBV25-1	TRBJ2-1	CASSVLAGTSYNEQFF
TRBV12-3/TRBV12-4	TRBJ1-2	CASSLFGTYGYTF
TRBV3-1	TRBJ1-3	CASSQVAGPGNTIYF
TRBV5-5	TRBJ1-2	CASSLAGSSYGYTF
TRBV7-9	TRBJ1-2	CASSLDYGYTF
TRBV20-1	TRBJ1-4	CSARGPNGDEKLFF
TRBV6-1	TRBJ2-5	CASSEFGGKIETQYF